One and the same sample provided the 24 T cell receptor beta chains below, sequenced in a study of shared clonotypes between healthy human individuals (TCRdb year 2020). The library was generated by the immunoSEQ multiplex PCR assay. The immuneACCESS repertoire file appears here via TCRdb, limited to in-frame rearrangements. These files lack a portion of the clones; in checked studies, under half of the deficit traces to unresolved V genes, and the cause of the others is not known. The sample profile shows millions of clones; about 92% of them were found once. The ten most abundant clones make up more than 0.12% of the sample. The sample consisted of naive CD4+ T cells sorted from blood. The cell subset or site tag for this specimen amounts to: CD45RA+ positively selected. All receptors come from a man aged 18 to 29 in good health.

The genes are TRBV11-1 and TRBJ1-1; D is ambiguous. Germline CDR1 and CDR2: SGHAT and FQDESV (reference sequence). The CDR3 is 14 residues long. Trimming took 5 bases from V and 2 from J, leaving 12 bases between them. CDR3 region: CASSRGHLNTEAFF. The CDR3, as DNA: TGTGCCAGCAGCAGAGGGCATTTAAACACTGAAGCTTTCTTT.

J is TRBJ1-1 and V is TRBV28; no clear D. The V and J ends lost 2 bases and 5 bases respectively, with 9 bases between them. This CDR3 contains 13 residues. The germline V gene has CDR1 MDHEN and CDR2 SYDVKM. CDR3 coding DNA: TGTGCCAGCAGTTTAAGGATCGGAACTGAAGCTTTCTTT. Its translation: CASSLRIGTEAFF.

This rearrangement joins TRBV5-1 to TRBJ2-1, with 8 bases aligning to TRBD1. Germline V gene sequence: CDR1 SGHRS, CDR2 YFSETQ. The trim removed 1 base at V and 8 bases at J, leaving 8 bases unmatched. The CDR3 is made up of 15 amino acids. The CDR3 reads CASSLRQGALDEQFF. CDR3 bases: TGCGCCAGCAGCTTGAGGCAGGGGGCTCTGGATGAGCAGTTCTTC.

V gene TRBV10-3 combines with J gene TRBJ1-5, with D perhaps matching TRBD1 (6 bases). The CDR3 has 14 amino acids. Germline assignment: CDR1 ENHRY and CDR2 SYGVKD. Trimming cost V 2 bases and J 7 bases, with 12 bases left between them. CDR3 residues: CAISEVRGWQPQHF. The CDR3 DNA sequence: TGTGCCATCAGTGAGGTCAGGGGATGGCAGCCCCAGCATTTT.

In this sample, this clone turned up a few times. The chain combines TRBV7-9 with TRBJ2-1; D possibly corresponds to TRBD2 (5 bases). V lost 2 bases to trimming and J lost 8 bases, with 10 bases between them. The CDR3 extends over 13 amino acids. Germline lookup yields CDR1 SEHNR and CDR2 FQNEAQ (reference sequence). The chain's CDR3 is CASSLTPLDEQFF. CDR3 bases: TGTGCCAGCAGCTTAACCCCACTAGATGAGCAGTTCTTC.

The CDR3 loop is CASSRPPGGPQHF. The CDR3 region has the DNA TGTGCCAGCAGTCGGCCACCCGGAGGGCCCCAGCATTTT. This chain uses TRBV6-1 with TRBJ1-5; D gene ambiguous. CDR3 length: 13 amino acids. Trimming removed 5 bases at V and 9 bases at J, with 14 bases between. Germline lookup yields CDR1 MNHNS and CDR2 SASEGT.

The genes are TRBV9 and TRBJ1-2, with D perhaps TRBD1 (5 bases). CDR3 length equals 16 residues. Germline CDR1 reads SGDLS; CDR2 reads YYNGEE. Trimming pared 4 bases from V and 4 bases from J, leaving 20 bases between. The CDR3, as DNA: TGTGCCAGCAGCCCCAGAAGCCGGGACGGACTCTATGGCTACACCTTC. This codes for CASSPRSRDGLYGYTF.

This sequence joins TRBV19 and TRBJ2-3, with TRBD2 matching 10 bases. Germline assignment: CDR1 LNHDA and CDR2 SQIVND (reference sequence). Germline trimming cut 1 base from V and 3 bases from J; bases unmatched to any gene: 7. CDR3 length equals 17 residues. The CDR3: CASSIAGAGGPTDTQYF. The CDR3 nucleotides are TGTGCCAGTAGTATAGCCGGAGCGGGGGGGCCGACAGATACGCAGTATTTT.

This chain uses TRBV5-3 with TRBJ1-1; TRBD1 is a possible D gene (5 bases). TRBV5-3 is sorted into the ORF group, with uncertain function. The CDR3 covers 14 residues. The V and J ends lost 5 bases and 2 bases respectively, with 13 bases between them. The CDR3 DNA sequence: TGTGCCAGAAGGGTGGGACTTCAAAACACTGAAGCTTTCTTT. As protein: CARRVGLQNTEAFF.

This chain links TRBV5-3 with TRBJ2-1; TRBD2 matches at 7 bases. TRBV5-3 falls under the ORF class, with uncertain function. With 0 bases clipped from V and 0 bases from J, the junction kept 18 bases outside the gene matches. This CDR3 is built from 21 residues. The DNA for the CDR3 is TGTGCCAGAAGCTTGGCCGCGGCTAGCGGACATCAAAAGGGCTCCTACAATGAGCAGTTCTTC. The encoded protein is CARSLAAASGHQKGSYNEQFF.

This CDR3 is CASSGRGGNSPLHF. In DNA form, the CDR3 reads TGTGCCAGCAGTGGAAGGGGTGGGAATTCACCCCTCCACTTT. The chain carries TRBV25-1 and TRBJ1-6, with TRBD1 as a possible D gene (5 bases). V shed 4 bases and J shed 7 bases, with 11 bases lying between them. Germline CDR1 MGHDK, CDR2 SYGVNS. The CDR3 covers 14 residues.

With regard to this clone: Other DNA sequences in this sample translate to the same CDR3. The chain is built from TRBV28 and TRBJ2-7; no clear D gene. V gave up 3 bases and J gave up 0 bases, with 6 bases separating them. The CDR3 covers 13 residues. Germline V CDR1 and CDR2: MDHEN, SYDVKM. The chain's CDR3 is CASSLTLSYEQYF. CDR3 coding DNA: TGTGCCAGCAGTTTGACTCTCTCCTACGAGCAGTACTTC.

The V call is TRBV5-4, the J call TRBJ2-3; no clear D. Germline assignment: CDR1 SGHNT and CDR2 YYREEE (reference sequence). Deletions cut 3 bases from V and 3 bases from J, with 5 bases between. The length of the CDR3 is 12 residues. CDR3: CASSYQTDTQYF. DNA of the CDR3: TGTGCCAGCAGCTATCAGACAGATACGCAGTATTTT.

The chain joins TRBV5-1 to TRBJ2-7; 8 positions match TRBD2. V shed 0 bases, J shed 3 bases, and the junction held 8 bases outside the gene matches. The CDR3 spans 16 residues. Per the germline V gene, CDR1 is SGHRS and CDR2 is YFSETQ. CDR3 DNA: TGCGCCAGCAGCTTGGAACTAGCGGAGCTACTCTACGAGCAGTACTTC. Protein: CASSLELAELLYEQYF. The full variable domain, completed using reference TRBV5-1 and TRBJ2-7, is KAGVTQTPRYLIKTRGQQVTLSCSPISGHRSVSWYQQTPGQGLQFLFEYFSETQRNKGNFPGRFSGRQFSNSRSEMNVSTLELGDSALYLCASSLELAELLYEQYFGPGTRLTVT.

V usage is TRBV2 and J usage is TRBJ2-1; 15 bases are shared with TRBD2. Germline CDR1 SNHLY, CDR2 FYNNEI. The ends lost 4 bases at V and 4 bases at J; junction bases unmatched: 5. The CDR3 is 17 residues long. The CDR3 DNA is TGTGCCAGCAGTGGTCGGACTAGCGGGAGGGAGTACAATGAGCAGTTCTTC. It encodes CASSGRTSGREYNEQFF.

CDR3: CASGRQGIGGYTF. The CDR3 DNA follows: TGCGCCAGCGGCCGACAGGGGATCGGTGGCTACACCTTC. This chain connects TRBV10-2 to TRBJ1-2; TRBD1 matches 8 bases. In germline, CDR1 is WSHSY, CDR2 SAAADI. J gave up 7 bases and V 8 bases, and 9 bases lay outside the gene matches. The CDR3 contains 13 residues.

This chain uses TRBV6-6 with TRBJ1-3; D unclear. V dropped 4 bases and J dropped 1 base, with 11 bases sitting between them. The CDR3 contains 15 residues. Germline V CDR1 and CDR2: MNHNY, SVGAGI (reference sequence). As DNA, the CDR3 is TGTGCCAGCAGTTCCACACGGGGATCTGGAAACACCATATATTTT. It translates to CASSSTRGSGNTIYF.

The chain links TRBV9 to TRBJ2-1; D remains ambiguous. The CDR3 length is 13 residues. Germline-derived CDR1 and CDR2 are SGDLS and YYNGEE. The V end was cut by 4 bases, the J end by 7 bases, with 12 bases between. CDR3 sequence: CASSIGSQNEQFF. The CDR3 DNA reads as TGTGCCAGCAGCATCGGCAGTCAAAATGAGCAGTTCTTC.

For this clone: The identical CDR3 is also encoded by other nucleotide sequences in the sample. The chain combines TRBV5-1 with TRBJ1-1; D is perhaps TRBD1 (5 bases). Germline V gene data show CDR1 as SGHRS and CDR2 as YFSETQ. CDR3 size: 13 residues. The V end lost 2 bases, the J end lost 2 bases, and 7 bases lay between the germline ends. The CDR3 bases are TGCGCCAGCAGCTTTGGGGGAAACACTGAAGCTTTCTTT. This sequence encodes CASSFGGNTEAFF. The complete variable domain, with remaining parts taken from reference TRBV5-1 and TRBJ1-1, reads KAGVTQTPRYLIKTRGQQVTLSCSPISGHRSVSWYQQTPGQGLQFLFEYFSETQRNKGNFPGRFSGRQFSNSRSEMNVSTLELGDSALYLCASSFGGNTEAFFGQGTRLTVV.

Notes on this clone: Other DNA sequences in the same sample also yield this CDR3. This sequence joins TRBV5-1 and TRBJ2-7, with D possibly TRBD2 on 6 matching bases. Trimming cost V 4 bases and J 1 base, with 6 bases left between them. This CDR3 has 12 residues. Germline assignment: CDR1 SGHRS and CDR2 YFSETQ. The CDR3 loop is CASSAGSYEQYF. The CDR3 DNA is TGCGCCAGCAGCGCGGGGTCCTACGAGCAGTACTTC.

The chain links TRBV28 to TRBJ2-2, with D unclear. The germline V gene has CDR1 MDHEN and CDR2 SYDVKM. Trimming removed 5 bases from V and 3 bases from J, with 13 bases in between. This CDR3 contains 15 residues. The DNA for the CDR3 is TGTGCCAGCAGTCCCCCCGCCCGGGACACCGGGGAGCTGTTTTTT. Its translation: CASSPPARDTGELFF.

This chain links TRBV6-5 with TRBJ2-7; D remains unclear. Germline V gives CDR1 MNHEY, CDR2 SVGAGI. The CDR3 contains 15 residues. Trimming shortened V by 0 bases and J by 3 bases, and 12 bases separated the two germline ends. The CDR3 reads CASSYSLAPGYEQYF. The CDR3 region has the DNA TGTGCCAGCAGTTACTCCCTGGCGCCAGGCTACGAGCAGTACTTC.

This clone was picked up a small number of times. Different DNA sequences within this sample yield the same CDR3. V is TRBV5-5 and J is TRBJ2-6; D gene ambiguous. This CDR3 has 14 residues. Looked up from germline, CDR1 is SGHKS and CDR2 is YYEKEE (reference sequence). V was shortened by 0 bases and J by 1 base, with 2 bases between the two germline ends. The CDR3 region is CASSLGSGANVLTF. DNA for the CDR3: TGTGCCAGCAGCTTGGGGTCTGGGGCCAACGTCCTGACTTTC. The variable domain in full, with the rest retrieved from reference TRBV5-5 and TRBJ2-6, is DAGVTQSPTHLIKTRGQQVTLRCSPISGHKSVSWYQQVLGQGPQFIFQYYEKEERGRGNFPDRFSARQFPNYSSELNVNALLLGDSALYLCASSLGSGANVLTFGAGSRLTVL.

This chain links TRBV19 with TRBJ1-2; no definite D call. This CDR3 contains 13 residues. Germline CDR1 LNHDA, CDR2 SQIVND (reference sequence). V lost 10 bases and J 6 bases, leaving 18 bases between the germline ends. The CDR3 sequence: CAIRTLRGDGYTF. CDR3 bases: TGTGCCATAAGGACTCTCCGGGGAGATGGCTACACCTTC.